The TCR beta chain described here comes from a study of shared clonotypes between healthy human individuals (dated by TCRdb to 2019 to 2021). As for the study more broadly: A couple of women and a few men aged 18 to 49 years were included in the cohort. For each donor, CD4 naive and CD4 memory were each run on three plates, CD8 naive on two plates, and CD8 memory on one plate. The study deeply sequenced blood TCR repertoires of five healthy adults to estimate repertoire size and the extent of clonotype sharing between individuals. To increase sequencing depth and limit assay-specific biases, different laboratories used diverse techniques to prepare libraries and sequence TCR repertoires. Per donor, leukapheresis produced somewhere between about 0.9 and 9 billion PBMCs.

The donors were healthy, HIV-negative adults with no recently reported acute infections or vaccinations. Every donor was a Caucasian adult residing in Nashville, Tennessee, USA. Magnetic negative selection was used to enrich CD4+ T cells, after which naive cells were positively selected on CD45RA and the negative fraction became the memory subset. Blood was collected by leukapheresis, and PBMCs were isolated by Ficoll-Histopaque density gradient centrifugation and then cryopreserved in liquid nitrogen vapor phase. Analytical flow cytometry was used to check the purity and quantity of each magnetically sorted T cell population. Genomic DNA was isolated from each sorted fraction and quantified by UV absorbance on a Nanodrop 2000c. Concerning this clone itself: Its antigen is currently not known. Per-nucleotide qualities are absent, and no much larger clonotype sits a single base away.

V lost 6 bases and J lost 7 bases, and the count of bases not matched to a germline gene is 9. The CDR3, from cysteine to phenylalanine, totals 15 residues. Kept here is only the CDR3 DNA, which spans 45 bases and is read in frame from base 1. As encoded in the germline V gene, CDR1 is MDHEN while CDR2 is SYDVKM. Overall study outcomes, separate from this receptor: Pairwise subsampling led to the expectation that sequencing depth would affect the degree of clonotype sharing among donors. Only blood was sampled, and tissue TCR repertoires likely differ from those in blood. Larger estimated clonotype richness was generally found for naive subsets than for memory subsets. Higher generation probabilities were observed for clonotypes shared by all four sorted-subset donors than for non-shared clonotypes. The small number of donors limited the genetic and exposure-history diversity represented. Approximately 5% of naive CD4, 3% to 3.5% of naive CD8, roughly 2.4% of memory CD4, and 0.4% of memory CD8 clonotypes were shared across several donors. Even with the large sequencing depth, rarefaction of the sorted-subset datasets indicated that sequencing was incomplete.

Using the deep immunoSEQ assay, TCR CDR3 regions were amplified from genomic DNA by multiplex PCR. Extracted genomic DNA from each cell subset was distributed evenly across all wells of several immunoSEQ 96-well plates, and each plate was treated as a replicate. For sorted subsets, around 0.2 ug of genomic DNA, equivalent to roughly 33,000 T cell genomes, went into each replicate PCR. Purified libraries were quantified with a Qubit 3.0 fluorometer, sized on a Bioanalyzer 2100, and re-quantified with the KAPA Library Quantification kit. A separate single-read 150-cycle Illumina NextSeq 550 flow cell was used to sequence each immunoSEQ 96-well plate. As for the original processing: Because the immunoSEQ output held only junctional sequences and lacked quality scores, the filtering could not match the filtering applied to full-length reads. To assign V/J genes and CDR3, sequences were annotated using PyIR, a Python wrapper for IgBLAST v1.9, with IMGT germline references. Reads were removed for weak V/J assignments (E-value above 1e-6), missing CDR3, stop codons, out-of-frame junctions, or ambiguous translated residues. V3J clonotypes were defined by identical inferred V gene, J gene, and CDR3 amino acid sequence. The percentage overlap between two repertoires was calculated by dividing the number of shared unique clonotypes by the size of the smaller repertoire. RTK rarefaction, the Chao1 estimator, and Recon v2.1 estimates of unobserved clonotypes were used to assess repertoire richness. OLGA was used to compute generation probabilities for all TCRbeta clonotypes that the gDNA method yielded from four donors. The table was pulled from immuneACCESS by TCRdb, which kept in-frame rearrangements only. Such tables lose some clones; where checked, under half of the loss comes from unresolved V genes, and the rest has no known cause. That table furnishes V, J and clone size, whereas the DNA furnished D and trimming. The sample contains about a million clones, 60% to 85% of them found a single time. Approximately 0.9% of the sample rests with the top ten.

Here the chain combines TRBV28 and TRBJ1-4; 9 bases in between match TRBD1. The sequence was obtained from a man in his late teens or twenties in good health. Some clones in this sample may be carry-over from other donors' samples. The sequencing input was memory CD4+ T cells from PBMCs. The cell subset or site label here, explained by the study, means: CD45RA-negative fraction. The DNA is TGTGCCAGCAGCTTGGGGGACAGGGCTACTGAAAAACTGTTTTTT. The translation is CASSLGDRATEKLFF.